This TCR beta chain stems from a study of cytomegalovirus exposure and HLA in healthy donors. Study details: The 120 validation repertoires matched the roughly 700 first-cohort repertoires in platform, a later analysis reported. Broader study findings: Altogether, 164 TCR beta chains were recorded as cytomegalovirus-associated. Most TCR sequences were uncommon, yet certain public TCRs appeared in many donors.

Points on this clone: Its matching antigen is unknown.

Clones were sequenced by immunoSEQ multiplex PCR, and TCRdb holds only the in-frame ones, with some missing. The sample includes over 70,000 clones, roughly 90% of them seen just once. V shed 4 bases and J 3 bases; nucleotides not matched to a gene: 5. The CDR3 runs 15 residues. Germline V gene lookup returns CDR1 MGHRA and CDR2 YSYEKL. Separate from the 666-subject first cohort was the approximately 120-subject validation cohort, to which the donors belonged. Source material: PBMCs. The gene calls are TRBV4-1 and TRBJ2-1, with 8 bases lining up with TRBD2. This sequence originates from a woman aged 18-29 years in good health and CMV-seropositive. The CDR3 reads CASSLSGSVYNEQFF. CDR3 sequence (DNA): TGCGCCAGCAGCCTCAGCGGGAGTGTCTACAATGAGCAGTTCTTC.